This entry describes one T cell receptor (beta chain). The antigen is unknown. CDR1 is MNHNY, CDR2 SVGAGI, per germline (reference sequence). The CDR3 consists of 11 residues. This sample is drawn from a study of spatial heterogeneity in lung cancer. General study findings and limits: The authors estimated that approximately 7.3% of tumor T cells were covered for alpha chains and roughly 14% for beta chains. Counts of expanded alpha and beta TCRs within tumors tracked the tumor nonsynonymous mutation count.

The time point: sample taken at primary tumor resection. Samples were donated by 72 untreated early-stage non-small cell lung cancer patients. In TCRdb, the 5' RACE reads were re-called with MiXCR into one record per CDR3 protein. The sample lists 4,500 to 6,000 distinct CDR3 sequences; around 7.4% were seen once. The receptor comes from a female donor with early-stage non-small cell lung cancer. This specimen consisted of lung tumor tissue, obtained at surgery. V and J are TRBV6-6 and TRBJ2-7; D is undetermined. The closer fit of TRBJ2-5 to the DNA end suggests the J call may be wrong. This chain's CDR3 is CASSYGETQYF. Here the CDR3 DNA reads TGTGCCAGCAGTTACGGGGAGACCCAGTACTTC.